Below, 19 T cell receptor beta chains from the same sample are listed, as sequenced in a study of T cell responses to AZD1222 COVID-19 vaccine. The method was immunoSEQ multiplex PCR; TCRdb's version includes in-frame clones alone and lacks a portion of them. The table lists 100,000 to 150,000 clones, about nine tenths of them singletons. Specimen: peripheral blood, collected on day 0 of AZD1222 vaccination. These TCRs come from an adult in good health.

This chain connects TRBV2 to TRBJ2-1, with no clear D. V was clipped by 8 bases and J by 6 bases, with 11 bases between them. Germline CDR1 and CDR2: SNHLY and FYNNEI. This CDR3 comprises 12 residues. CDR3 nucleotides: TGTGCCAGCTTTACCGGACCCAATGAGCAGTTCTTC. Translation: CASFTGPNEQFF.

The CDR3 region has the DNA TGTGCCAGCAGCGAGAATGGACAGGAAAATTCACCCCTCCACTTT. The encoded protein is CASSENGQENSPLHF. The chain links TRBV6-4 to TRBJ1-6; 7 nucleotides agree with TRBD1. V dropped 6 bases and J dropped 7; count of bases not matched to a gene: 9. Looked up from germline, CDR1 is MRHNA and CDR2 is SNTAGT. The CDR3 consists of 15 residues.

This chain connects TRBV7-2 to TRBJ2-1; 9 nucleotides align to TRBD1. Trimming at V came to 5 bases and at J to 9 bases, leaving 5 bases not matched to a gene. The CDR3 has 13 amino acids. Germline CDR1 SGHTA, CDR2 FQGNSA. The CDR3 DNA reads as TGTGCCAGCAGCCTAACAGGGGGCAGTGAGCAGTTCTTC. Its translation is CASSLTGGSEQFF.

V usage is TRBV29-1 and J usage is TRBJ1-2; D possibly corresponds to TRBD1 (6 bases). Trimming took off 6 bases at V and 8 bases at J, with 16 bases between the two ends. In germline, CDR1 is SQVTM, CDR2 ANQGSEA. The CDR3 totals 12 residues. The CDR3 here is CSVARGGWGYTF. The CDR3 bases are TGCAGCGTCGCAAGGGGGGGTTGGGGCTACACCTTC.

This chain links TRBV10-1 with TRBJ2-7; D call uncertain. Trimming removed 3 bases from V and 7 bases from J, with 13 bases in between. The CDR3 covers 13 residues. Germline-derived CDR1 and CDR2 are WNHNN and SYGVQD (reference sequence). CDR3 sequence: CASSEVGLLEQYF. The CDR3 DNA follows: TGCGCCAGCAGTGAAGTCGGGCTATTGGAGCAGTACTTC.

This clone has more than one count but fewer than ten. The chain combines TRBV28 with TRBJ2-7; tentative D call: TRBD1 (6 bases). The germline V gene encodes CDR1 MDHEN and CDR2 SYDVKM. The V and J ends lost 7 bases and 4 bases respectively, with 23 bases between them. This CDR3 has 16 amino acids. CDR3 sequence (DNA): TGTGCCAGCATCCCGGGATCCTACAGGGCTACTTACGAGCAGTACTTC. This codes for CASIPGSYRATYEQYF.

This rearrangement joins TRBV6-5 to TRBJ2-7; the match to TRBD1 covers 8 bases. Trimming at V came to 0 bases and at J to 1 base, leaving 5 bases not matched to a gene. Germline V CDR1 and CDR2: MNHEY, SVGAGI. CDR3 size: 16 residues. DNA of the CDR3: TGTGCCAGCAGTTACTCTTTGGACAGGGCTTCCTACGAGCAGTACTTC. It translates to CASSYSLDRASYEQYF.

CDR3 sequence reads: CASSLSITGERGGYTF. The CDR3 nucleotides are TGTGCCAGTAGCCTCTCGATTACAGGGGAAAGAGGCGGCTACACCTTC. V and J are TRBV19 and TRBJ1-2, with 7 positions matching TRBD1. The CDR3 runs 16 residues. Looked up from germline, CDR1 is LNHDA and CDR2 is SQIVND (reference sequence). V lost 6 bases and J lost 8; bases outside the gene matches: 18.

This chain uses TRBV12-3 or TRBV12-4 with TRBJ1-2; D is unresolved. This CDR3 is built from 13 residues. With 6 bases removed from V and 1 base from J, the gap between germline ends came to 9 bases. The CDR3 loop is CASSLNFNYGYTF. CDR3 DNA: TGTGCCAGCAGCCTAAACTTTAACTATGGCTACACCTTC.

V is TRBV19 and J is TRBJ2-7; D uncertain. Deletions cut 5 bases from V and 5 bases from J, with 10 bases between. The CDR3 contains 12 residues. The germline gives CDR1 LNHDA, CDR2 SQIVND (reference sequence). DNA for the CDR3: TGTGCCAGTAGTGGCGGATTCCACGAGCAGTACTTC. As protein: CASSGGFHEQYF.

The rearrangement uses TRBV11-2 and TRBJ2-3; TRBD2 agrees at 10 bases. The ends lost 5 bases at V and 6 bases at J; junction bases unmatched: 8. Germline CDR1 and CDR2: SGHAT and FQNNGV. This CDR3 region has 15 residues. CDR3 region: CASSPERGGMDTQYF. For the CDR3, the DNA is TGTGCCAGCAGCCCCGAGCGGGGGGGCATGGATACGCAGTATTTT.

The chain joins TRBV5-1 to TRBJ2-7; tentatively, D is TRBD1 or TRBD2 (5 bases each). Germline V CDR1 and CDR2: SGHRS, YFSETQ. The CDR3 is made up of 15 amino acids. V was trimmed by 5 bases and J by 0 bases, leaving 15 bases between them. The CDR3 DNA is TGCGCCAGCAGTTCCGGGGCCCCCAGCTCCTACGAGCAGTACTTC. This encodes CASSSGAPSSYEQYF.

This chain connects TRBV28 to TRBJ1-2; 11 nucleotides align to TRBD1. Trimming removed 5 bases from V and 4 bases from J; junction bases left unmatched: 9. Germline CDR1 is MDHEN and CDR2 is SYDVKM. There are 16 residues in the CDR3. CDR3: CASSPGRTGGPYGYTF. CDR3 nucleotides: TGTGCCAGCAGTCCCGGACGGACAGGGGGCCCCTATGGCTACACCTTC.

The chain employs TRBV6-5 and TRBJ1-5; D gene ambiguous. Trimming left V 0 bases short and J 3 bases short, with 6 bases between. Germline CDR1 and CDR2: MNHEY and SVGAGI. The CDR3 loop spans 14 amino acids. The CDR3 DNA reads TGTGCCAGCAGTTACTCGAGATACAATCAGCCCCAGCATTTT. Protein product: CASSYSRYNQPQHF.

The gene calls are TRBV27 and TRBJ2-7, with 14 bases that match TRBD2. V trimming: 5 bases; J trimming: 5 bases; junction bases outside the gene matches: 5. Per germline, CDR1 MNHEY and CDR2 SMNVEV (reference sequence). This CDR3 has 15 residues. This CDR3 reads CASSPGTSGGNEQYF. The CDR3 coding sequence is TGTGCCAGCAGTCCAGGGACTAGCGGGGGTAACGAGCAGTACTTC.

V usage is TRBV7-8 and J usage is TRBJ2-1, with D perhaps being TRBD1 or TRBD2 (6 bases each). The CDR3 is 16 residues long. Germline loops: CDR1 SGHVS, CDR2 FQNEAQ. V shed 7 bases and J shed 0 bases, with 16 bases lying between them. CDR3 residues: CASTTLEGGSYNEQFF. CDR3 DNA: TGTGCCAGCACCACGCTAGAGGGGGGCTCCTACAATGAGCAGTTCTTC.

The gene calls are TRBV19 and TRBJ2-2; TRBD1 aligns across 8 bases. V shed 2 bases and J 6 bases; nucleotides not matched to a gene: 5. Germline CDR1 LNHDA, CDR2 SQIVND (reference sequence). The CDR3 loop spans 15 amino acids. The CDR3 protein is CASSILDRAAGELFF. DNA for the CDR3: TGTGCCAGTAGTATACTGGACAGGGCGGCCGGGGAGCTGTTTTTT.

As DNA, the CDR3 is TGCGCCAGCAGCCACACAGGGGGGTCTGGGGCCAACGTCCTGACTTTC. It specifies CASSHTGGSGANVLTF. The chain has TRBV4-3 and TRBJ2-6, with 8 positions matching TRBD1. CDR3 length: 16 amino acids. The J segment lost 1 base and the V segment lost 3 bases, leaving 2 bases of the junction unmatched. The germline CDR1 and CDR2 sequences are LGHNA and YSLEER.

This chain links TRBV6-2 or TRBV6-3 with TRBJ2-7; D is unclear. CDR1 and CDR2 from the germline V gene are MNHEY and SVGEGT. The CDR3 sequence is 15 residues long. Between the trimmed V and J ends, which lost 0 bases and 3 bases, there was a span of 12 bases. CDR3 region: CASSYSNPSHYEQYF. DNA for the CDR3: TGTGCCAGCAGTTACTCGAATCCCTCCCACTACGAGCAGTACTTC.